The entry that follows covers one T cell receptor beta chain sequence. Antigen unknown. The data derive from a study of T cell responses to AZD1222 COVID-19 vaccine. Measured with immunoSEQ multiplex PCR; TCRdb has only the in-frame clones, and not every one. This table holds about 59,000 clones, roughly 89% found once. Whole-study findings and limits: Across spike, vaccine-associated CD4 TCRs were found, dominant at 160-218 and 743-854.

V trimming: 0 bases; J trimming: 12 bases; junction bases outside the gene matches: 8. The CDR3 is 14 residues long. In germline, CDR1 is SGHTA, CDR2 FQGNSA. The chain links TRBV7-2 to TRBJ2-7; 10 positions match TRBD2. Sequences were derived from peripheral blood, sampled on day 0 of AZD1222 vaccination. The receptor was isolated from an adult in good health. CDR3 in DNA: TGTGCCAGCAGCTTAGCGCTAGCGGGGGCCCAAGGGTACTTC. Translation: CASSLALAGAQGYF.